The rows below give T cell receptor beta chains drawn from one sample of a study of preoperative IRX-2 immunotherapy in early breast cancer. Produced via immunoSEQ multiplex PCR; TCRdb's table is partial and in-frame only. Of about 37,000 clones listed, around four fifths are singletons. This specimen consisted of lymph node tissue, obtained after IRX-2 immunotherapy. Receptors were obtained from a human donor with breast cancer. The CDR3 runs from the conserved cysteine through the conserved F or W. The D gene is left open where the match is weak. Clone sizes are given selectively: once, few, many, or a class where the clone is expanded.

abundance: -; d_gene: TRBD1; j_gene: TRBJ2-7; v_gene: TRBV11-3; CDR3nt: TGTGCCAGCAGCTTGGGCTCCGACAGGGGCAAGCGAGGAACTCACGAGCAGTACTTC; CDR3aa: CASSLGSDRGKRGTHEQYF
abundance: -; d_gene: -; j_gene: TRBJ1-5; v_gene: TRBV6-8; CDR3nt: TGTGCCAGCACCGGCAGGGGTACACCCTATAGCAATCAGCCCCAGCATTTT; CDR3aa: CASTGRGTPYSNQPQHF
abundance: once; d_gene: -; j_gene: TRBJ1-1; v_gene: TRBV1; CDR3nt: TGCGCCAGCAGCCACAGCATGAACACTGAAGCTTTCTTT; CDR3aa: CASSHSMNTEAFF
abundance: -; d_gene: -; j_gene: TRBJ1-5; v_gene: TRBV10-2; CDR3nt: TGCGCCAGCACTCAACAGAGCGGGCAGAACTTTCAGCCCCAGCATTTT; CDR3aa: CASTQQSGQNFQPQHF
abundance: once; d_gene: TRBD1; j_gene: TRBJ1-2; v_gene: TRBV6-8; CDR3nt: TGTGCCAGCAGTCCGGGACAGGGGGCGCAAAGCTACACCTTC; CDR3aa: CASSPGQGAQSYTF
abundance: -; d_gene: -; j_gene: TRBJ2-3; v_gene: TRBV6-8; CDR3nt: TGTGCCATCATGGGCGGTAGCATAGATACGCAGTATTTT; CDR3aa: CAIMGGSIDTQYF
abundance: -; d_gene: -; j_gene: TRBJ1-3; v_gene: TRBV23-1; CDR3nt: TGCGCCAGCAGACTACACGGACTGGCGACTGAAAACACCATATATTTT; CDR3aa: CASRLHGLATENTIYF
abundance: -; d_gene: -; j_gene: TRBJ1-2; v_gene: TRBV28; CDR3nt: TGTGCCAGCAGTTACCCGAAGTGGGGGGGCTACACCTTC; CDR3aa: CASSYPKWGGYTF
abundance: -; d_gene: -; j_gene: TRBJ2-1; v_gene: TRBV6-8; CDR3nt: TGTGCCAGCAGTGGGCGTAGTGGAGCGCAGTTCTTC; CDR3aa: CASSGRSGAQFF
abundance: once; d_gene: TRBD1; j_gene: TRBJ2-6; v_gene: TRBV6-8; CDR3nt: TGTGCCAGCAGAGACAGGGCTGGGGCCAACGTCCTGACTTTC; CDR3aa: CASRDRAGANVLTF
abundance: once; d_gene: -; j_gene: TRBJ1-1; v_gene: TRBV6-8; CDR3nt: TGTGCCAGCAGCCCAACAGTGAACACTGAAGCTTTCTTT; CDR3aa: CASSPTVNTEAFF
abundance: -; d_gene: TRBD1; j_gene: TRBJ1-2; v_gene: TRBV7-6; CDR3nt: TGTGCCAGCAGCCCTGGGACAGGGGACTACTATGGCTACACCTTC; CDR3aa: CASSPGTGDYYGYTF
abundance: -; d_gene: -; j_gene: TRBJ2-2; v_gene: TRBV11-3; CDR3nt: TGTGCCAGCAGCTATACCCTCGGGGGCAGGGCCGGGGAGCTGTTTTTT; CDR3aa: CASSYTLGGRAGELFF
abundance: few; d_gene: TRBD1; j_gene: TRBJ2-7; v_gene: TRBV11-3; CDR3nt: TGTGCCAGCAGCTTACGTCCGGCGACAGGGACCTCCTACGAGCAGTACTTC; CDR3aa: CASSLRPATGTSYEQYF
abundance: few; d_gene: -; j_gene: TRBJ1-6; v_gene: TRBV11-3; CDR3nt: TGTGCCAGCAGCCAAGTCCGGACAGAGAATTCACCCCTCCACTTT; CDR3aa: CASSQVRTENSPLHF
abundance: few; d_gene: TRBD1; j_gene: TRBJ1-2; v_gene: TRBV6-8; CDR3nt: TGTGCCAGCAGTTACTCACAGGGGGCGACTTATGGCTACACCTTC; CDR3aa: CASSYSQGATYGYTF
abundance: -; d_gene: -; j_gene: TRBJ1-4; v_gene: TRBV11-3; CDR3nt: TGTGCCAGCAGCCCCGGGACCCCGAATGAAAAACTGTTTTTT; CDR3aa: CASSPGTPNEKLFF
abundance: -; d_gene: -; j_gene: TRBJ1-1; v_gene: TRBV19; CDR3nt: TGTGCCAGTAGTACAGGAAACACTGAAGCTTTCTTT; CDR3aa: CASSTGNTEAFF
abundance: few; d_gene: TRBD1; j_gene: TRBJ1-4; v_gene: TRBV28; CDR3nt: TGTGCCAGCAGTTTTATACAGGGGAATGAAAAACTGTTTTTT; CDR3aa: CASSFIQGNEKLFF
abundance: -; d_gene: -; j_gene: TRBJ1-5; v_gene: TRBV6-1; CDR3nt: TGTGCCAGCAGTGAAGCTAGAGGTCGGGGTCAGCCCCAGCATTTT; CDR3aa: CASSEARGRGQPQHF
abundance: -; d_gene: -; j_gene: TRBJ1-1; v_gene: TRBV29-1; CDR3nt: TGCAGCGTCCAAAGGGGCAGGAACACTGAAGCTTTCTTT; CDR3aa: CSVQRGRNTEAFF
abundance: -; d_gene: -; j_gene: TRBJ1-5; v_gene: TRBV11-3; CDR3nt: TGTGCCAGCAGCTTGAGGTCGACAGGTCTACGGCCCCAGCATTTT; CDR3aa: CASSLRSTGLRPQHF
abundance: -; d_gene: -; j_gene: TRBJ2-3; v_gene: TRBV6-8; CDR3nt: TGTGCCAGCGCCATCCGGGGGGCCACAGATACGCAGTATTTT; CDR3aa: CASAIRGATDTQYF
abundance: -; d_gene: TRBD2; j_gene: TRBJ2-3; v_gene: TRBV28; CDR3nt: TGTGCCAGCGTCGGGGGGGCCCGGGCCACAGATACGCAGTATTTT; CDR3aa: CASVGGARATDTQYF
abundance: -; d_gene: -; j_gene: TRBJ1-2; v_gene: TRBV28; CDR3nt: TGTGCCAGCAGTATCCAACTTAGGGGGGGATATGGCTACACCTTC; CDR3aa: CASSIQLRGGYGYTF
abundance: few; d_gene: -; j_gene: TRBJ2-7; v_gene: TRBV18; CDR3nt: TGTGCCAGCTCACCACCGAGGGACCGCTTCTACGAGCAGTACTTC; CDR3aa: CASSPPRDRFYEQYF
abundance: -; d_gene: -; j_gene: TRBJ2-7; v_gene: TRBV1; CDR3nt: TGCGCCAGCAGCCAATCGCACAGGGGGCCTCACCTCTACGAGCAGTACTTC; CDR3aa: CASSQSHRGPHLYEQYF
abundance: once; d_gene: -; j_gene: TRBJ1-3; v_gene: TRBV19; CDR3nt: TGTGCCAGTACGATAAACAGGGCACGGGTCGCCTCTGGAAACACCATATATTTT; CDR3aa: CASTINRARVASGNTIYF
abundance: -; d_gene: -; j_gene: TRBJ1-3; v_gene: TRBV12-5; CDR3nt: TGTGCTAGTGGTTTCTCTGGAAACACCATATATTTT; CDR3aa: CASGFSGNTIYF
abundance: -; d_gene: -; j_gene: TRBJ1-3; v_gene: TRBV11-3; CDR3nt: TGTGCCAGCAGCTCCCAGGGAACTGGAAACACCATATATTTT; CDR3aa: CASSSQGTGNTIYF
abundance: -; d_gene: -; j_gene: TRBJ1-4; v_gene: TRBV14; CDR3nt: TGTGCCAGCAGCCAAGATCGGCAGGATGGGGCGGAAAAACTGTTTTTT; CDR3aa: CASSQDRQDGAEKLFF
abundance: -; d_gene: -; j_gene: TRBJ2-5; v_gene: TRBV29-1; CDR3nt: TGCAGCGTGGACCGGGACACCGAGACCCAGTACTTC; CDR3aa: CSVDRDTETQYF
abundance: few; d_gene: -; j_gene: TRBJ1-4; v_gene: TRBV6-8; CDR3nt: TGTGCCAGCAGTTACTCGGTCTCGGGAGGAGGTGAAAAACTGTTTTTT; CDR3aa: CASSYSVSGGGEKLFF
abundance: -; d_gene: -; j_gene: TRBJ2-2; v_gene: TRBV5-1; CDR3nt: TGCGCCAGCAGCTCCAGACCACTCACCGGGGAGCTGTTTTTT; CDR3aa: CASSSRPLTGELFF
abundance: -; d_gene: TRBD1; j_gene: TRBJ2-1; v_gene: TRBV7-7; CDR3nt: TGTGCCAGCAGCCCTTGGACAGGGACGAGCTCCTACAATGAGCAGTTCTTC; CDR3aa: CASSPWTGTSSYNEQFF
abundance: few; d_gene: -; j_gene: TRBJ2-3; v_gene: TRBV29-1; CDR3nt: TGCAGCGTTGATAGGGGTACAGATACGCAGTATTTT; CDR3aa: CSVDRGTDTQYF
abundance: -; d_gene: -; j_gene: TRBJ1-1; v_gene: TRBV11-3; CDR3nt: TGTGCCAGCAGCTTAGTGAGGCCCATGAACACTGAAGCTTTCTTT; CDR3aa: CASSLVRPMNTEAFF
abundance: -; d_gene: -; j_gene: TRBJ1-1; v_gene: TRBV7-4; CDR3nt: TGTGCCAGCAGCTTAGGAGGCCGGGGTACGGACACTGAAGCTTTCTTT; CDR3aa: CASSLGGRGTDTEAFF
abundance: -; d_gene: -; j_gene: TRBJ1-2; v_gene: TRBV19; CDR3nt: TGTGCTAGTAGAGGTTGGAGGGTTGCACTTCGCTACACCTTC; CDR3aa: CASRGWRVALRYTF
abundance: few; d_gene: -; j_gene: TRBJ1-6; v_gene: TRBV10-2; CDR3nt: TGCGCCAGCAGTGATGAGGGCCAACTATCTTATAATTCACCCCTCCACTTT; CDR3aa: CASSDEGQLSYNSPLHF
abundance: once; d_gene: -; j_gene: TRBJ2-2; v_gene: TRBV5-1; CDR3nt: TGCGCCAGCAGCTTGGACGGTGGAAGGGGGGAGCTGTTTTTT; CDR3aa: CASSLDGGRGELFF
abundance: -; d_gene: TRBD2; j_gene: TRBJ2-7; v_gene: TRBV7-7; CDR3nt: TGTGCCAGCAGCCCCGGACTAGTTCTGTACGAGCAGTACTTC; CDR3aa: CASSPGLVLYEQYF
abundance: -; d_gene: -; j_gene: TRBJ2-2; v_gene: TRBV11-3; CDR3nt: TGTGCCAGCAGACTTACTTCCGGGGACACCGGGGAGCTGTTTTTT; CDR3aa: CASRLTSGDTGELFF
abundance: -; d_gene: TRBD1; j_gene: TRBJ2-5; v_gene: TRBV6-8; CDR3nt: TGTGCCAGCAGCAAGAGACAGGGAACCCAAGAGACCCAGTACTTC; CDR3aa: CASSKRQGTQETQYF
abundance: -; d_gene: -; j_gene: TRBJ2-5; v_gene: TRBV6-8; CDR3nt: TGTGCCAGCAGTTACAAGGGCTCCTTGGAGACCCAGTACTTC; CDR3aa: CASSYKGSLETQYF
abundance: -; d_gene: -; j_gene: TRBJ2-1; v_gene: TRBV28; CDR3nt: TGTGCCAGCAGCCCCACCCCCGGAAGGTACAATGAGCAGTTCTTC; CDR3aa: CASSPTPGRYNEQFF
abundance: -; d_gene: -; j_gene: TRBJ1-2; v_gene: TRBV19; CDR3nt: TGTGCCAGTAGTATAGGCGGATCCTATGGCTACACCTTC; CDR3aa: CASSIGGSYGYTF
abundance: -; d_gene: -; j_gene: TRBJ2-7; v_gene: TRBV28; CDR3nt: TGTGCCAGCAGTTCCCCGAACTCCTACGAGCAGTACTTC; CDR3aa: CASSSPNSYEQYF
abundance: few; d_gene: -; j_gene: TRBJ1-1; v_gene: TRBV11-3; CDR3nt: TGTGCCAGCAGCTTAGATCCGGGGATGAACACTGAAGCTTTCTTT; CDR3aa: CASSLDPGMNTEAFF
abundance: -; d_gene: TRBD1; j_gene: TRBJ2-1; v_gene: TRBV11-3; CDR3nt: TGTGCCAGCAGCTTAGAACAGGGGGCGCGTAATGAGCAGTTCTTC; CDR3aa: CASSLEQGARNEQFF
abundance: -; d_gene: TRBD1; j_gene: TRBJ1-1; v_gene: TRBV6-8; CDR3nt: TGTGCCAGCAGTAACGACAGGGCCGGGAGGACTGAAGCTTTCTTT; CDR3aa: CASSNDRAGRTEAFF
abundance: -; d_gene: -; j_gene: TRBJ2-3; v_gene: TRBV11-3; CDR3nt: TGTGCCAGCAGCTTGGAGGGGGCTAGCACAGATACGCAGTATTTT; CDR3aa: CASSLEGASTDTQYF
abundance: -; d_gene: -; j_gene: TRBJ1-5; v_gene: TRBV18; CDR3nt: TGTGCCAGCTCACGCACCGGCGACAATCAGCCCCAGCATTTT; CDR3aa: CASSRTGDNQPQHF
abundance: -; d_gene: -; j_gene: TRBJ1-4; v_gene: TRBV28; CDR3nt: TGTGCCAGCAGAACGGTTAAATCGACGGCTAATGAAAAACTGTTTTTT; CDR3aa: CASRTVKSTANEKLFF
abundance: few; d_gene: -; j_gene: TRBJ2-7; v_gene: TRBV15; CDR3nt: TGTGCCACCAGCAGAGGTGGCGGACCCTACGAGCAGTACTTC; CDR3aa: CATSRGGGPYEQYF
abundance: once; d_gene: TRBD2; j_gene: TRBJ2-3; v_gene: TRBV6-8; CDR3nt: TGTGCCAGCACCGGGGGACTAGCGGGGGGGCCGAATACGCAGTATTTT; CDR3aa: CASTGGLAGGPNTQYF
abundance: -; d_gene: -; j_gene: TRBJ2-1; v_gene: TRBV11-3; CDR3nt: TGTGCCAGCAGCTCCTCCGGCGGGGGCCGCAATGAGCAGTTCTTC; CDR3aa: CASSSSGGGRNEQFF
abundance: -; d_gene: -; j_gene: TRBJ2-7; v_gene: TRBV6-8; CDR3nt: TGTGCCAGCAGTTTCAGGGTCGGAGAGCAGTACTTC; CDR3aa: CASSFRVGEQYF
abundance: -; d_gene: TRBD1; j_gene: TRBJ2-2; v_gene: TRBV11-3; CDR3nt: TGTGCCAGCAGCTTAGACAGGGGGCGTACAGGGGAGCTGTTTTTT; CDR3aa: CASSLDRGRTGELFF